The 18 T cell receptor beta chains in this list originate from one sample, sequenced in a study of T-cell reconstitution after alpha-beta-depleted transplantation in children. This sample's TCRbeta library carried unique molecular identifier barcodes. TCRdb re-analysed the PCR reads in MiXCR, keeping a single row per CDR3 protein. The sample yields 81,000 or so distinct CDR3 sequences, 15% seen once. The starting material was PBMCs, mostly from graft donor cells, obtained 180 days after TCRalphabeta/CD19-depleted stem cell transplant. The source of these receptors is a male patient under 10 years old who had a stem cell transplant for acute lymphoblastic leukemia, so the T cells may come from the graft donor.

This chain connects TRBV20-1 to TRBJ2-7; tentative D call: TRBD2 (6 bases). The CDR3 runs to 16 residues. V was clipped by 0 bases and J by 2 bases, with 17 bases between them. In germline, CDR1 is DFQATT, CDR2 SNEGSKA (reference sequence). The CDR3 region is CSARDRTGGATYEQYF. The CDR3 DNA is TGCAGTGCTAGAGATCGCACGGGCGGGGCGACCTACGAGCAGTACTTC.

This clonotype was recorded a few times. This sequence joins TRBV6-2 or TRBV6-3 and TRBJ2-4; D possibly corresponds to TRBD1 (5 bases). V lost 5 bases, J lost 3 bases, and 14 bases lay in between. The CDR3 runs to 15 residues. CDR1 and CDR2 (germline): MNHEY, SVGEGT. CDR3 coding DNA: TGTGCCAGCAGTAACCTCTACAGGCTCAAAAACATTCAGTACTTC. Protein sequence: CASSNLYRLKNIQYF.

This clonotype was counted ten times or more. The rearrangement links TRBV20-1 to TRBJ1-2; TRBD1 agrees at 9 bases. Trimming cost V 7 bases and J 4 bases; bases outside gene matches: 10. CDR3 length: 14 residues. Germline V CDR1 and CDR2: DFQATT, SNEGSKA (reference sequence). The CDR3 DNA sequence: TGCAGTGTTCCGACGACAGGGGGGGCCTATGGCTACACCTTC. It codes for CSVPTTGGAYGYTF.

This clonotype was observed a single time. The chain uses TRBV20-1 and TRBJ1-2; TRBD1 agrees at 7 bases. The trim removed 0 bases at V and 2 bases at J, leaving 6 bases unmatched. Germline V lookup: CDR1 DFQATT, CDR2 SNEGSKA (reference sequence). This CDR3 is built from 15 residues. The CDR3 loop reads CSARDEAGGNYGYTF. CDR3 bases: TGCAGTGCTAGAGATGAGGCAGGGGGAAACTATGGCTACACCTTC.

In this sample, this clonotype turned up a few times. The chain joins TRBV12-3 or TRBV12-4 to TRBJ2-2, with 7 bases fitting TRBD2. J lost 1 base, V lost 8 bases, and 7 bases had no gene match. CDR3 length: 15 amino acids. The CDR3: CASPRVAGNTGELFF. CDR3 in DNA: TGTGCCAGCCCACGGGTAGCGGGGAACACCGGGGAGCTGTTTTTT.

In its sample, this clonotype was seen a few times. The chain recombines TRBV5-1 with TRBJ2-1; no clear D gene. V was pared by 3 bases and J by 9 bases, with 13 bases between. The CDR3 totals 13 residues. CDR1 is SGHRS, CDR2 YFSETQ, per germline. DNA for the CDR3: TGCGCCAGCAGCTCTTCCCCGGCTAGTGAGCAGTTCTTC. It specifies CASSSSPASEQFF.

This chain connects TRBV12-3 or TRBV12-4 to TRBJ1-4, with D hard to call. V lost 4 bases, J lost 8 bases, and 11 bases lay in between. CDR3 size: 13 residues. CDR3 region: CASSSEGAEKLFF. CDR3 DNA: TGTGCCAGCAGTTCTGAGGGTGCGGAAAAACTGTTTTTT.

This clonotype has only a few counts. The V and J genes are TRBV5-1 and TRBJ2-7; 7 nucleotides line up with TRBD2. CDR1 and CDR2 (germline): SGHRS, YFSETQ. The CDR3 is 13 residues long. The ends lost 4 bases at V and 4 bases at J; junction bases unmatched: 5. This chain's CDR3 is CASSKGLQYEQYF. The CDR3, as DNA: TGCGCCAGCAGCAAGGGACTACAATACGAGCAGTACTTC.

The table lists this clonotype with a few counts. V and J are TRBV27 and TRBJ2-7; maybe TRBD1 (5 bases). In germline, CDR1 is MNHEY, CDR2 SMNVEV (reference sequence). V gave up 2 bases and J gave up 2 bases, with 16 bases separating them. This CDR3 has 16 amino acids. The DNA of the CDR3 is TGTGCCAGCAGTTTAATAGGGGCTGACGTTCCCTACGAGCAGTACTTC. Translation gives CASSLIGADVPYEQYF.

This clonotype was detected many times. V and J are TRBV28 and TRBJ1-5; TRBD1 agrees at 10 bases. The germline V gene encodes CDR1 MDHEN and CDR2 SYDVKM. The CDR3 is 17 amino acids. Losses at the gene ends were 2 bases for V and 1 base for J; bases not matched to a gene: 5. For the CDR3, the DNA is TGTGCCAGCAGTTTACCGACAGGGGGCTGGAGCAATCAGCCCCAGCATTTT. It yields the protein CASSLPTGGWSNQPQHF.

This sequence joins TRBV12-3 or TRBV12-4 and TRBJ2-7; D may be TRBD2 (5 bases). The CDR3 runs to 14 residues. V was shortened by 8 bases and J by 9 bases, with 23 bases between the two germline ends. The CDR3 region has the DNA TGTGCCAGCGAGTTTGGAGGCGCGGCGGTGGGGCAGTACTTC. Translation gives CASEFGGAAVGQYF.

The genes are TRBV3-1 and TRBJ2-2; TRBD2 matches 8 bases. Losses at the gene ends were 11 bases for V and 0 bases for J; bases not matched to a gene: 17. This CDR3 comprises 18 residues. CDR1 LGHDT and CDR2 YNNKEL come from the germline V gene (reference sequence). CDR3 nucleotides: TGTGCCTTCAGCCGAACGGCGGGGGGCCTAACGAACACCGGGGAGCTGTTTTTT. It specifies CAFSRTAGGLTNTGELFF.

This rearrangement joins TRBV7-9 to TRBJ2-2, with D perhaps TRBD1 (6 bases). The CDR3 totals 14 residues. Germline loops: CDR1 SEHNR, CDR2 FQNEAQ (reference sequence). Trimming removed 4 bases at V and 6 bases at J, with 12 bases between. The chain's CDR3 is CASSSSGAPGELFF. DNA for the CDR3: TGTGCCAGCAGCTCCTCAGGGGCCCCCGGGGAGCTGTTTTTT.

The chain employs TRBV12-3 or TRBV12-4 and TRBJ2-7; perhaps D is TRBD1 or TRBD2 (5 bases each). This CDR3 spans 14 amino acids. Trimming removed 5 bases from V and 8 bases from J, with 19 bases in between. The CDR3 region has the DNA TGTGCCAGCAGTCCGCAAACCTTGGGGACCCAGCAGTACTTC. Translated: CASSPQTLGTQQYF.

Ten or more counts support this clonotype. The genes are TRBV5-5 and TRBJ1-1; 7 bases fit TRBD1. Trimming cost V 3 bases and J 1 base; bases outside gene matches: 3. Germline values: CDR1 SGHKS, CDR2 YYEKEE (reference sequence). There are 14 residues in the CDR3. The CDR3 loop reads CASSWDRTNTEAFF. For the CDR3, the DNA is TGTGCCAGCAGCTGGGACAGAACGAACACTGAAGCTTTCTTT.

The chain employs TRBV7-2 and TRBJ2-2; D possibly corresponds to TRBD2 (7 bases). The ends were cut back, 5 bases at V and 4 bases at J, with 14 bases in the middle. The germline V gene encodes CDR1 SGHTA and CDR2 FQGNSA. CDR3 length: 15 amino acids. CDR3 in DNA: TGTGCCAGCAGCAAGGGGGGGGACGGCACCGGGGAGCTGTTTTTT. The encoded protein is CASSKGGDGTGELFF.

The rearrangement uses TRBV5-1 and TRBJ2-5; D gene ambiguous. The CDR3 consists of 13 residues. Germline CDR1 and CDR2: SGHRS and YFSETQ. V was cut by 2 bases and J by 5 bases, with 10 bases left in between. This CDR3 reads CASSLAEFETQYF. The CDR3 region has the DNA TGCGCCAGCAGCTTAGCAGAATTTGAGACCCAGTACTTC. Full variable domain (remainder filled in from reference TRBV5-1 and TRBJ2-5): KAGVTQTPRYLIKTRGQQVTLSCSPISGHRSVSWYQQTPGQGLQFLFEYFSETQRNKGNFPGRFSGRQFSNSRSEMNVSTLELGDSALYLCASSLAEFETQYFGPGTRLLVL.

The chain links TRBV15 to TRBJ2-1, with D hard to call. CDR1 and CDR2 from the germline V gene are LNHNV and YYDKDF (reference sequence). Trimming cost V 4 bases and J 5 bases, with 6 bases left between them. The CDR3 covers 12 residues. In DNA form, the CDR3 reads TGTGCCACCAGCACCTTCCACAATGAGCAGTTCTTC. It encodes CATSTFHNEQFF.